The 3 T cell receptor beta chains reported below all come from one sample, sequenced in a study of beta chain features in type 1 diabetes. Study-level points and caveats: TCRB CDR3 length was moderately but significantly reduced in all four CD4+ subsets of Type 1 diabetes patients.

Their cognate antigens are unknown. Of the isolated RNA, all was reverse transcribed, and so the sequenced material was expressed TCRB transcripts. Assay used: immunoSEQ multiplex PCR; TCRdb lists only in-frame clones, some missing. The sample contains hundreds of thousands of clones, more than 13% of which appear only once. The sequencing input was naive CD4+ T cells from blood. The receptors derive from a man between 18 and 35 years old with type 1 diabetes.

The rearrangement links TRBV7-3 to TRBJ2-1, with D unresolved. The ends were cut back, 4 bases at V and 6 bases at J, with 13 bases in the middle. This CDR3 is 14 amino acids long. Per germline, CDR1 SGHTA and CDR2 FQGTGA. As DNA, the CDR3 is TGTGCCAGCAGCTCCCGACCAAGTGGCAATGAGCAGTTCTTC. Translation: CASSSRPSGNEQFF.

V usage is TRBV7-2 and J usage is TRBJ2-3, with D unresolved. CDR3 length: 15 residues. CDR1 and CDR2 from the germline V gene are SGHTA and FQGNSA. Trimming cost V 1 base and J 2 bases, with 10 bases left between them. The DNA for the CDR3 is TGTGCCAGCAGCTTAGTACTCGGTGCCACAGATACGCAGTATTTT. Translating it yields CASSLVLGATDTQYF.

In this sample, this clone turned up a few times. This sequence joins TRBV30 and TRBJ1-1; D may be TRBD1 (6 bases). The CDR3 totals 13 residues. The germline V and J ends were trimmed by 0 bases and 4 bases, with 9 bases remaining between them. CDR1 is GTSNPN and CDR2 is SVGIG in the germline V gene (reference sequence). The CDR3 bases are TGTGCCTGGAGTGTGAACAGGGTCACTGAAGCTTTCTTT. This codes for CAWSVNRVTEAFF.